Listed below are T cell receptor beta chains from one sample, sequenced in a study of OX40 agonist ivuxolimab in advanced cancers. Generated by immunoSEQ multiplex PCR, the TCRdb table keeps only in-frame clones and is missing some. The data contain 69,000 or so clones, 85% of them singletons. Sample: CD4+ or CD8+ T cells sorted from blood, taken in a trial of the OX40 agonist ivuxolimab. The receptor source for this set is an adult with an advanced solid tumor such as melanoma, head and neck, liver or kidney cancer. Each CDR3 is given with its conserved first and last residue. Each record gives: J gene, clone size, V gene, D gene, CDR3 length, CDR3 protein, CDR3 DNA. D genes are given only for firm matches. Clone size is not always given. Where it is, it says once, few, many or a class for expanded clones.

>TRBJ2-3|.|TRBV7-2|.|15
CASSLVGGRTDTQYF
TGTGCCAGCAGCTTAGTAGGGGGGAGAACAGATACGCAGTATTTT
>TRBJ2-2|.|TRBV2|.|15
CASSESHSSGGELFF
TGTGCCAGCAGTGAAAGCCACAGTTCCGGCGGGGAGCTGTTTTTT
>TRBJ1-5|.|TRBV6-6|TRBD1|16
CASSRGQGSSNQPQHF
TGTGCCAGCAGTCGGGGACAGGGGAGTAGCAATCAGCCCCAGCATTTT
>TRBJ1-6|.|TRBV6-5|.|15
CASSYGSGNGSPLHF
TGTGCCAGCAGTTACGGTTCCGGGAACGGGTCACCCCTCCACTTT
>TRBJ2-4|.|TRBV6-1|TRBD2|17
CASSEEVAGGQNNIQYF
TGTGCCAGCAGTGAAGAGGTAGCGGGGGGTCAAAATAACATTCAGTACTTC
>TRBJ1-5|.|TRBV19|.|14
CASSIRGPDQPQHF
TGTGCCAGTAGTATAAGAGGTCCCGATCAGCCCCAGCATTTT
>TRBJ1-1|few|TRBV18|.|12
CASSPDSTEAFF
TGTGCCAGCTCACCGGACAGCACTGAAGCTTTCTTT
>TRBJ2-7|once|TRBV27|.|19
CASSLAPFSSGPSSYEQYF
TGTGCCAGCAGTTTGGCCCCATTCTCGTCAGGGCCCAGCTCCTACGAGCAGTACTTC
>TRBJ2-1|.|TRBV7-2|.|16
CASSLSTSRERNEQFF
TGTGCCAGCAGCTTAAGTACTAGTCGGGAACGCAATGAGCAGTTCTTC
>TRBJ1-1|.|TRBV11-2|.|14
CASSPGRQNTEAFF
TGTGCCAGCAGTCCGGGCAGGCAGAACACTGAAGCTTTCTTT
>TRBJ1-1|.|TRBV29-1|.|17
CSVIGGALAQGTTEAFF
TGCAGCGTCATCGGGGGGGCGTTAGCCCAGGGCACCACTGAAGCTTTCTTT
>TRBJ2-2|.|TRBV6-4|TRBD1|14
CASSVNRGTGELFF
TGTGCCAGCAGTGTTAACAGGGGGACCGGGGAGCTGTTTTTT
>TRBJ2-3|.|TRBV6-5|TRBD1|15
CASRDRGGATDTQYF
TGTGCCAGCAGGGACAGGGGAGGGGCCACAGATACGCAGTATTTT
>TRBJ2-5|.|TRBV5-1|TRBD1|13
CASSLQGGETQYF
TGCGCCAGCAGCCTACAGGGGGGAGAGACCCAGTACTTC
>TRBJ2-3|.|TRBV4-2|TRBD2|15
CASSQGLARLDTQYF
TGTGCCAGCAGCCAAGGACTAGCGCGGCTGGATACGCAGTATTTT
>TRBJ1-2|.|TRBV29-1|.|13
CSVKTRDPGVSTF
TGCAGCGTTAAGACCCGGGACCCCGGAGTGTCCACCTTC
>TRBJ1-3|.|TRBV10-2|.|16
CASSNAGLSSGNTIYF
TGCGCCAGCAGTAACGCAGGGCTGAGCTCTGGAAACACCATATATTTT
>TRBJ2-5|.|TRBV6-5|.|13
CASRDSPQETQYF
TGTGCCAGCCGAGACAGCCCACAAGAGACCCAGTACTTC
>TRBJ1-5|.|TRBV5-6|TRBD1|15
CASSSTGGGNQPQHF
TGTGCCAGCAGCTCCACAGGGGGCGGCAATCAGCCCCAGCATTTT
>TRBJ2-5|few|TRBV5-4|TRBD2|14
CASSFTSGQETQYF
TGTGCCAGCAGCTTTACTAGCGGCCAAGAGACCCAGTACTTC
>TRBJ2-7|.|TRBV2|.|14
CASTSGRSSYEQYF
TGTGCCAGCACCTCAGGACGGAGCTCCTACGAGCAGTACTTC
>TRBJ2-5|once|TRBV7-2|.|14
CASSFNRAGETQYF
TGTGCCAGCAGCTTCAACAGGGCGGGGGAGACCCAGTACTTC
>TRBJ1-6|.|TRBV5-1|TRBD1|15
CASSWRQGGHSPLHF
TGCGCCAGCAGCTGGAGACAGGGTGGTCATTCACCCCTCCACTTT
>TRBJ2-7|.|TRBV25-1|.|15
CASSSAHHGVYEQYF
TGTGCCAGCAGTAGCGCGCACCATGGGGTCTACGAGCAGTACTTC
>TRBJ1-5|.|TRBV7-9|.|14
CASSPPYSNQPQHF
TGTGCCAGCAGCCCACCCTATAGCAATCAGCCCCAGCATTTT
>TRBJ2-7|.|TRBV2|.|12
CASKGAGREQYF
TGTGCCAGCAAAGGGGCAGGGCGCGAGCAGTACTTC
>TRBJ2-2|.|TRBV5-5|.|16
CASAPKPGPNTGELFF
TGTGCCAGCGCCCCTAAGCCGGGGCCGAACACCGGGGAGCTGTTTTTT
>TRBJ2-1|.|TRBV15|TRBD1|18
CATSRGSSSGTGAGEQFF
TGTGCCACCAGCAGAGGATCCTCCTCCGGGACAGGGGCCGGGGAGCAGTTCTTC